This T cell receptor (beta chain) was identified in a study of OX40 agonist ivuxolimab in advanced cancers. The study's findings and limits: Partial responders receiving 0.1-3.0 mg/kg showed among the lowest clonal expansion. At doses 0.1 to 3.0 mg/kg, CD4+ and CD8+ clones expanded.

Sequencing was performed with immunoSEQ multiplex PCR; in TCRdb, only in-frame clones are kept and a portion is missing. The repertoire holds roughly 64,000 clones, with more than 85% as singletons. The sample holds a few counts of this clone. Its cognate antigen is unknown. This CDR3 contains 14 residues. In germline, CDR1 is MNHEY, CDR2 SMNVEV (reference sequence). The ends lost 5 bases at V and 6 bases at J; junction bases unmatched: 10. This sequence originates from an adult with an advanced solid tumor such as melanoma, head and neck, liver or kidney cancer. The starting material was CD4+ or CD8+ T cells sorted from blood, obtained in a trial of the OX40 agonist ivuxolimab. V gene TRBV27 combines with J gene TRBJ2-7; 7 positions match TRBD1. The CDR3 loop is CASSLQTDRVEQYF. The CDR3 DNA reads as TGTGCCAGCAGTCTACAAACCGACAGGGTCGAGCAGTACTTC.